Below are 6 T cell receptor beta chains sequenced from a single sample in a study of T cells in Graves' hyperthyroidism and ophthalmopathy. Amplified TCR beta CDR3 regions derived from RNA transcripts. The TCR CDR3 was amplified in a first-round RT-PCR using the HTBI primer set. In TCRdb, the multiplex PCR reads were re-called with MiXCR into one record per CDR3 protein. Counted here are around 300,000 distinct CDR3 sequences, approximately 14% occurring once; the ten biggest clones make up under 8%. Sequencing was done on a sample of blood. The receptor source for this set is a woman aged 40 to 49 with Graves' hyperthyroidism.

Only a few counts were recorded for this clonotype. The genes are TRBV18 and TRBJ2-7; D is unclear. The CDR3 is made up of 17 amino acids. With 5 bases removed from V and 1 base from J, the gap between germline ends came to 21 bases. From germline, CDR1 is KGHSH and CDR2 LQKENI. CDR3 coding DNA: TGTGCCAGCTCAACCGCGGCTCCTTACCGCCGTTCCTACGAGCAGTACTTC. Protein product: CASSTAAPYRRSYEQYF.

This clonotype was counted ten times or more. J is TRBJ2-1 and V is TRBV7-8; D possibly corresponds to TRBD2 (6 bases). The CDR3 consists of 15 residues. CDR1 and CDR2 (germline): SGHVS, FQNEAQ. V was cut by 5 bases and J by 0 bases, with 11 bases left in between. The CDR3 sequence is CASSLAGFSYNEQFF. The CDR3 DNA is TGTGCCAGCAGCCTCGCGGGATTCTCCTACAATGAGCAGTTCTTC.

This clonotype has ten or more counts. The CDR3 coding sequence is TGTGCCAGTTATCGCAGGGTCGGTAAGCCCCAGCATTTT. This encodes CASYRRVGKPQHF. The V gene is TRBV19, the J gene TRBJ1-5, with D tentatively TRBD1 (5 bases). V lost 8 bases to trimming and J lost 8 bases, with 16 bases between them. CDR1 LNHDA and CDR2 SQIVND come from the germline V gene (reference sequence). The CDR3 loop spans 13 amino acids.

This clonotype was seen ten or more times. The CDR3 reads CASSLAGEVYEQYF. Here the CDR3 DNA reads TGTGCCAGCAGCTTAGCGGGGGAGGTCTACGAGCAGTACTTC. V usage is TRBV7-8 and J usage is TRBJ2-7, with D tentatively TRBD2 (6 bases). With 0 bases removed from V and 3 bases from J, the gap between germline ends came to 9 bases. This CDR3 is built from 14 residues. From germline, CDR1 is SGHVS and CDR2 FQNEAQ.

The CDR3: CASSDYTSGANVLTF. DNA for the CDR3: TGTGCCAGCAGCGACTACACCTCTGGGGCCAACGTCCTGACTTTC. The chain recombines TRBV13 with TRBJ2-6, with a possible D match to TRBD2 (5 bases). Germline CDR1 reads PRHDT; CDR2 reads FYEKMQ (reference sequence). Trimming left V 5 bases short and J 0 bases short, with 8 bases between. The CDR3 is made up of 15 amino acids.

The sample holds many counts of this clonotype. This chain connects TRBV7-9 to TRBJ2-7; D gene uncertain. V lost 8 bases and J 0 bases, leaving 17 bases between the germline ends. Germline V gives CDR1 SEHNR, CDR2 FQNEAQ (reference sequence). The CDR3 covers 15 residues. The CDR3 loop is CASGPLGDPSYEQYF. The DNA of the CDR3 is TGTGCCAGCGGCCCCCTCGGAGACCCCTCCTACGAGCAGTACTTC. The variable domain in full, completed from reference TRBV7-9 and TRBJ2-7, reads DTGVSQNPRHKITKRGQNVTFRCDPISEHNRLYWYRQTLGQGPEFLTYFQNEAQLEKSRLLSDRFSAERPKGSFSTLEIQRTEQGDSAMYLCASGPLGDPSYEQYFGPGTRLTVT.